The 14 T cell receptor beta chains below come from one sample, sequenced in a study of cytomegalovirus exposure and HLA in healthy donors. Here immunoSEQ multiplex PCR was the method, and the copy in TCRdb shows in-frame clones only, minus some. The table has about 200,000 clones, roughly 85% seen once. Sequenced material: PBMCs. The receptors originated from a young woman in good health and CMV-seronegative.

V and J are TRBV4-1 and TRBJ1-4; 10 bases map to TRBD1. With V trimmed by 5 bases and J by 7 bases, 7 bases remained unmatched. Germline V gene lookup returns CDR1 MGHRA and CDR2 YSYEKL. The CDR3 has 15 amino acids. The CDR3 DNA reads as TGCGCCAGCAGCGAACGGACAGGGGGTGGTGAAAAACTGTTTTTT. Translating it yields CASSERTGGGEKLFF.

V gene TRBV19 combines with J gene TRBJ1-2, with 9 bases aligning to TRBD1. V trimming: 6 bases; J trimming: 5 bases; junction bases outside the gene matches: 19. Germline lookup yields CDR1 LNHDA and CDR2 SQIVND (reference sequence). The CDR3 has 18 residues. The CDR3 here is CASSQPGQGEGGLYGYTF. CDR3 bases: TGTGCCAGTAGCCAACCGGGACAGGGAGAAGGCGGCCTATATGGCTACACCTTC.

The chain uses TRBV29-1 and TRBJ1-2; the match to TRBD1 covers 8 bases. Germline V gives CDR1 SQVTM, CDR2 ANQGSEA. CDR3 length equals 13 residues. After removal of 4 bases from V and 8 bases from J, the junction contained 9 bases not matched to a gene. This CDR3 is CSVVGDRRWGYTF. For the CDR3, the DNA is TGCAGCGTTGTAGGGGACAGGCGTTGGGGCTACACCTTC.

This chain uses TRBV6-5 with TRBJ2-7; D is possibly TRBD1 or TRBD2 (5 bases each). With 0 bases removed from V and 1 base from J, the gap between germline ends came to 10 bases. The CDR3 covers 15 residues. Germline CDR1 is MNHEY and CDR2 is SVGAGI. CDR3 amino acids: CASSYSIGESYEQYF. CDR3 sequence (DNA): TGTGCCAGCAGTTACTCGATAGGGGAGTCCTACGAGCAGTACTTC.

V gene TRBV28 combines with J gene TRBJ2-7; D is possibly TRBD2 (5 bases). The V gene lost 3 bases and the J gene lost 6 bases, with 12 bases spanning the gap. CDR3 length: 13 amino acids. In germline, CDR1 is MDHEN, CDR2 SYDVKM. The CDR3 spells CASSLGSGIEQYF. The CDR3 DNA reads TGTGCCAGCAGTTTGGGAAGCGGAATCGAGCAGTACTTC.

The chain uses TRBV25-1 and TRBJ1-1, with D unclear. Looked up from germline, CDR1 is MGHDK and CDR2 is SYGVNS. Trimming stripped 6 bases from V and 4 bases from J, with 12 bases between. The CDR3 consists of 13 residues. The CDR3 loop reads CASRWTEGTEAFF. As DNA, the CDR3 is TGTGCCAGCAGATGGACGGAGGGCACTGAAGCTTTCTTT.

The rearrangement uses TRBV27 and TRBJ2-6; TRBD2 is a possible D gene (5 bases). This CDR3 comprises 15 residues. V lost 4 bases, J lost 0 bases, and 7 bases lay in between. Germline V CDR1 and CDR2: MNHEY, SMNVEV (reference sequence). The CDR3 spells CASSSGGSGANVLTF. In nucleotides, the CDR3 is TGTGCCAGCAGTTCCGGAGGCTCTGGGGCCAACGTCCTGACTTTC.

This sequence joins TRBV6-1 and TRBJ1-5; D unclear. This CDR3 has 13 residues. With 3 bases removed from V and 2 bases from J, the gap between germline ends came to 5 bases. CDR1 and CDR2 (germline): MNHNS, SASEGT. CDR3 nucleotides: TGTGCCAGCAGTGAGAGGCGCAATCAGCCCCAGCATTTT. It translates to CASSERRNQPQHF.

The chain recombines TRBV28 with TRBJ1-2; D is unclear. The CDR3 runs to 16 residues. Germline values: CDR1 MDHEN, CDR2 SYDVKM. Trimming took off 4 bases at V and 4 bases at J, with 19 bases between the two ends. The CDR3 here is CASSSPGGKTTYGYTF. The CDR3 DNA is TGTGCCAGCAGTTCCCCCGGAGGGAAGACTACCTATGGCTACACCTTC.

V usage is TRBV6-1 and J usage is TRBJ2-7; 8 nucleotides line up with TRBD1. Germline assignment: CDR1 MNHNS and CDR2 SASEGT. V lost 1 base and J lost 2; bases outside the gene matches: 4. The CDR3 spans 15 residues. In nucleotides, the CDR3 is TGTGCCAGCAGTGAAGATCGACAGGGGCCCTACGAGCAGTACTTC. Translation: CASSEDRQGPYEQYF.

V usage is TRBV4-1 and J usage is TRBJ2-7, with D tentatively TRBD1 (5 bases). The length of the CDR3 is 15 residues. Looked up from germline, CDR1 is MGHRA and CDR2 is YSYEKL. V was clipped by 4 bases and J by 1 base, with 14 bases between them. Here the CDR3 reads CASSPDTWMSYEQYF. DNA of the CDR3: TGCGCCAGCAGCCCGGACACTTGGATGTCCTACGAGCAGTACTTC.

This chain uses TRBV2 with TRBJ2-2, with 9 bases lining up with TRBD1. There are 17 residues in the CDR3. CDR1 and CDR2 (germline): SNHLY, FYNNEI. The V segment lost 7 bases and the J segment 3 bases; nucleotides outside the gene matches: 12. For the CDR3, the DNA is TGTGCCAGCACCGCGGGGTTGGGACAGGGTGACACCGGGGAGCTGTTTTTT. This encodes CASTAGLGQGDTGELFF.

The V call is TRBV7-9, the J call TRBJ2-7; 9 positions agree with TRBD1. CDR3 size: 14 residues. J gave up 6 bases and V 3 bases, and 6 bases lay outside the gene matches. In germline, CDR1 is SEHNR, CDR2 FQNEAQ (reference sequence). CDR3 sequence (DNA): TGTGCCAGCAGCTTGGGACAGGGTGAGGTCGAGCAGTACTTC. Translating gives CASSLGQGEVEQYF. Based on the CDR3 plus reference TRBV7-9 and TRBJ2-7, the full variable domain is DTGVSQNPRHKITKRGQNVTFRCDPISEHNRLYWYRQTLGQGPEFLTYFQNEAQLEKSRLLSDRFSAERPKGSFSTLEIQRTEQGDSAMYLCASSLGQGEVEQYFGPGTRLTVT.

The chain joins TRBV15 to TRBJ2-2; D is undetermined. The V end was cut by 5 bases, the J end by 7 bases, with 11 bases between. The length of the CDR3 is 13 residues. Germline CDR1 reads LNHNV; CDR2 reads YYDKDF (reference sequence). CDR3 loop: CATSLWVDGELFF. The CDR3 DNA sequence: TGTGCCACCAGCTTATGGGTGGACGGGGAGCTGTTTTTT. The complete variable domain, with remaining parts taken from reference TRBV15 and TRBJ2-2, reads DAMVIQNPRYQVTQFGKPVTLSCSQTLNHNVMYWYQQKSSQAPKLLFHYYDKDFNNEADTPDNFQSRRPNTSFCFLDIRSPGLGDTAMYLCATSLWVDGELFFGEGSRLTVL.